Below, 21 T cell receptor beta chains from the same sample are listed, as sequenced in a study of technical replicates of blood from several donors. TCRdb's copy holds only in-frame clones and misses some; the assay was immunoSEQ multiplex PCR. This table has about 88,000 clones, approximately 90% appearing once. Sequenced input: T cells isolated from PBMCs. The receptor set was obtained from a human donor in good health.

Only one count was recorded for this clone. The chain employs TRBV21-1 and TRBJ2-5; TRBD1 was called by the table and not checked on the DNA. TRBV21-1 is described as a pseudogene. The CDR3 contains 19 residues. This CDR3 reads CASSKRPRSRDRGLETQYF. CDR3 nucleotides: TGTGCCAGCAGCAAACGTCCCAGGTCCCGGGACAGGGGTTTAGAGACCCAGTACTTC.

In DNA, the CDR3 is TGTGCCAGCAGTTACTCGAACCAGGGGCCGTACAATGAGCAGTTCTTC. This gives the protein CASSYSNQGPYNEQFF. The gene calls are TRBV6-5 and TRBJ2-1, with a possible D match to TRBD1 (6 bases). The CDR3 totals 16 residues. Germline V gives CDR1 MNHEY, CDR2 SVGAGI. V shed 0 bases and J shed 4 bases, with 13 bases lying between them.

This rearrangement joins TRBV6-1 to TRBJ2-2, with TRBD2 matching 10 bases. The CDR3 consists of 17 residues. Looked up from germline, CDR1 is MNHNS and CDR2 is SASEGT. V dropped 2 bases and J dropped 5; count of bases not matched to a gene: 8. CDR3 sequence reads: CASSELTSGLSTGELFF. For the CDR3, the DNA is TGTGCCAGCAGTGAATTGACTAGCGGGCTATCAACCGGGGAGCTGTTTTTT.

The V gene is TRBV5-4, the J gene TRBJ2-1; D possibly corresponds to TRBD1 (5 bases). Germline CDR1 and CDR2: SGHNT and YYREEE (reference sequence). There are 13 residues in the CDR3. Trimming left V 0 bases short and J 9 bases short, with 10 bases between. In nucleotides, the CDR3 is TGTGCCAGCAGCTTGGATCAGGGTGGTGAGCAGTTCTTC. It is translated as CASSLDQGGEQFF.

The rearrangement uses TRBV5-1 and TRBJ2-4; 15 bases agree with TRBD2. Germline V gives CDR1 SGHRS, CDR2 YFSETQ. Trimming removed 5 bases from V and 7 bases from J; junction bases left unmatched: 13. The CDR3 loop spans 18 amino acids. In DNA form, the CDR3 reads TGCGCCAGCAGAATCGGACTAGCGGGAGGGCCAGTGAGGAACATTCAGTACTTC. Its translation is CASRIGLAGGPVRNIQYF.

The chain is built from TRBV18 and TRBJ2-7; D might be TRBD2 (7 bases). The V gene lost 0 bases and the J gene lost 4 bases, with 16 bases spanning the gap. The CDR3 contains 16 residues. The germline CDR1 and CDR2 sequences are KGHSH and LQKENI. CDR3 sequence: CASSPPGGAKAYEQYF. CDR3 coding DNA: TGTGCCAGCTCACCACCGGGGGGGGCGAAAGCTTACGAGCAGTACTTC.

This CDR3 reads CASRGETQYF. As DNA, the CDR3 is TGTGCCTCCAGGGGGGAGACCCAGTACTTC. The chain uses TRBV6-5 and TRBJ2-5; 7 bases are a match to TRBD1. Germline V gene data show CDR1 as MNHEY and CDR2 as SVGAGI. The CDR3 sequence is 10 residues long. Germline trimming cut 11 bases from V and 5 bases from J; bases unmatched to any gene: 2.

This clone showed up just once. The genes are TRBV28 and TRBJ2-2, with 9 nucleotides matching TRBD2. The junction had 6 bases not matched to a gene; V was cut back by 8 bases and J by 5 bases. Germline V CDR1 and CDR2: MDHEN, SYDVKM. This CDR3 spans 14 amino acids. The CDR3 sequence is CASWGGRETGELFF. The CDR3 DNA sequence: TGTGCCAGCTGGGGCGGGAGGGAAACCGGGGAGCTGTTTTTT.

The chain has TRBV2 and TRBJ2-5, with 9 bases fitting TRBD1. V was pared by 6 bases and J by 2 bases, with 7 bases of the junction left unmatched. Germline assignment: CDR1 SNHLY and CDR2 FYNNEI. The CDR3 totals 15 residues. CDR3 sequence (DNA): TGTGCCAGCAGCACATCGACAGGGGGACAAGAGACCCAGTACTTC. This codes for CASSTSTGGQETQYF.

The V call is TRBV7-9, the J call TRBJ2-1; no reliable D call. V was cut by 9 bases and J by 6 bases, with 15 bases left in between. From germline, CDR1 is SEHNR and CDR2 FQNEAQ (reference sequence). The CDR3 consists of 13 residues. CDR3 region: CASTPGSGNEQFF. The CDR3 DNA reads as TGTGCCAGTACGCCTGGCTCGGGCAATGAGCAGTTCTTC.

V gene TRBV5-8 combines with J gene TRBJ2-7; the match to TRBD1 covers 9 bases. The CDR3 spans 14 residues. V lost 0 bases and J lost 4; bases outside the gene matches: 2. Germline CDR1 and CDR2: SGHTS and YDEGEE. This chain's CDR3 is CASSLAGTGYEQYF. CDR3 coding DNA: TGTGCCAGCAGCTTGGCGGGGACAGGGTACGAGCAGTACTTC.

The chain employs TRBV12-5 and TRBJ2-2, with TRBD1 matching 12 bases. Trimming cost V 2 bases and J 5 bases; bases outside gene matches: 9. The CDR3 is 18 amino acids. Germline V gene data show CDR1 as LGHNT and CDR2 as FRNRAP. In DNA, the CDR3 is TGTGCTAGTGGTTTGCATCCAACGGGACAGGGGGCAACCGGGGAGCTGTTTTTT. This encodes CASGLHPTGQGATGELFF.

The rearrangement links TRBV6-6 to TRBJ1-1; 10 bases are a match to TRBD1. J gave up 4 bases and V 6 bases, and 5 bases lay outside the gene matches. CDR3 length: 14 residues. The germline gives CDR1 MNHNY, CDR2 SVGAGI (reference sequence). CDR3 loop: CASSLTGGGTEAFF. CDR3 in DNA: TGTGCCAGCAGCTTGACAGGGGGCGGCACTGAAGCTTTCTTT.

The CDR3 spells CASSLRTEVYNYGYTF. CDR3 in DNA: TGTGCCAGCAGCTTACGGACAGAAGTATATAACTATGGCTACACCTTC. The chain is built from TRBV7-2 and TRBJ1-2, with D possibly matching TRBD1 (6 bases). CDR1 is SGHTA and CDR2 is FQGNSA in the germline V gene. V lost 2 bases and J lost 1, with 14 bases in between. This CDR3 has 16 amino acids.

This chain connects TRBV30 to TRBJ2-5; 15 bases are a match to TRBD2. The CDR3 totals 18 residues. From germline, CDR1 is GTSNPN and CDR2 SVGIG (reference sequence). The V and J ends lost 1 base and 5 bases, in that order; junction bases with no gene match: 11. CDR3 nucleotide sequence: TGTGCCTGGAGTGCGACCAGGACTAGCGGGGGGGTCGGGGAGACCCAGTACTTC. It translates to CAWSATRTSGGVGETQYF.

The CDR3 sequence: CASSYVRTGPQHF. The CDR3, as DNA: TGTGCCAGCAGTTACGTACGGACTGGTCCCCAGCATTTT. This chain uses TRBV6-5 with TRBJ1-5; unclear D gene. The V end lost 2 bases, the J end lost 10 bases, and 12 bases lay between the germline ends. Germline V gives CDR1 MNHEY, CDR2 SVGAGI. The CDR3 is 13 amino acids.

This clone was seen once. The chain carries TRBV28 and TRBJ2-7; no clear D. Germline CDR1 and CDR2: MDHEN and SYDVKM. With 2 bases removed from V and 1 base from J, the gap between germline ends came to 3 bases. The CDR3 totals 12 residues. The CDR3 reads CASSLQSYEQYF. In DNA, the CDR3 is TGTGCCAGCAGTTTACAATCCTACGAGCAGTACTTC.

V is TRBV9 and J is TRBJ1-2; maybe TRBD1 (6 bases). Trimming removed 4 bases from V and 7 bases from J, with 17 bases in between. This CDR3 region has 14 residues. From germline, CDR1 is SGDLS and CDR2 YYNGEE. CDR3 protein: CASSMRATGLGYTF. DNA of the CDR3: TGTGCCAGCAGCATGAGGGCTACAGGGCTTGGCTACACCTTC.

This chain connects TRBV28 to TRBJ2-7; 8 bases match TRBD1. Germline V gives CDR1 MDHEN, CDR2 SYDVKM. The ends lost 5 bases at V and 3 bases at J; junction bases unmatched: 9. This CDR3 contains 15 residues. This CDR3 is CASSPTMDRVYEQYF. The DNA of the CDR3 is TGTGCCAGCAGTCCCACCATGGACAGGGTCTACGAGCAGTACTTC.

The V and J genes are TRBV7-6 and TRBJ2-1; TRBD1 matches at 10 bases. This CDR3 is 16 amino acids long. V shed 4 bases, J shed 5 bases, and the junction held 8 bases outside the gene matches. Germline CDR1 reads SGHVS; CDR2 reads FNYEAQ. The CDR3, as DNA: TGTGCCAGCAGCTCCGAACCGGGACAGGGGAACAATGAGCAGTTCTTC. Its protein is CASSSEPGQGNNEQFF.

The J gene is TRBJ1-5, the V gene TRBV20-1; D gene unclear. Germline CDR1 is DFQATT and CDR2 is SNEGSKA (reference sequence). V lost 3 bases and J 4 bases, leaving 4 bases between the germline ends. The CDR3 runs to 11 residues. The CDR3 loop reads CSASTNQPQHF. The CDR3 coding sequence is TGCAGTGCTAGTACAAATCAGCCCCAGCATTTT.